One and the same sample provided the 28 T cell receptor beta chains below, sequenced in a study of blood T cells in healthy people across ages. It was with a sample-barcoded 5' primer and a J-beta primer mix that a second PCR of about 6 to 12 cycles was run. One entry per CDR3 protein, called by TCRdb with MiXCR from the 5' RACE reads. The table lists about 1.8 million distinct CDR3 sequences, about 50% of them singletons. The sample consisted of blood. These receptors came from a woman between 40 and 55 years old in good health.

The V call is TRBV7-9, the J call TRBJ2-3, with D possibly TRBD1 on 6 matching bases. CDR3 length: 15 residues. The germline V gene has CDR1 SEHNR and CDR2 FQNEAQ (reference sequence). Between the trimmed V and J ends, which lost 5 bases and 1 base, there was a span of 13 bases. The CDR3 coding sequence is TGTGCCAGCAGCCCGGACAGCCAACGCACAGATACGCAGTATTTT. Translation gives CASSPDSQRTDTQYF.

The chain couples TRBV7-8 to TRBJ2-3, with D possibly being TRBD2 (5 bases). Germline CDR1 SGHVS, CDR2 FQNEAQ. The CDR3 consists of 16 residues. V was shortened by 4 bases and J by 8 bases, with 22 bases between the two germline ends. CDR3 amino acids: CASSSFFSGLSPTQYF. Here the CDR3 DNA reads TGTGCCAGCAGCTCATTCTTTTCGGGGTTGAGTCCTACGCAGTATTTT.

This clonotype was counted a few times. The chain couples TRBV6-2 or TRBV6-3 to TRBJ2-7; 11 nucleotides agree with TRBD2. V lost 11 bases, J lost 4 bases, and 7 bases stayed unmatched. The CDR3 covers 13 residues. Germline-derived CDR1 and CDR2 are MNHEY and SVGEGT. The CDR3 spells CAALTSGAYEQYF. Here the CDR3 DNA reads TGTGCCGCACTGACTAGCGGGGCGTACGAGCAGTACTTC.

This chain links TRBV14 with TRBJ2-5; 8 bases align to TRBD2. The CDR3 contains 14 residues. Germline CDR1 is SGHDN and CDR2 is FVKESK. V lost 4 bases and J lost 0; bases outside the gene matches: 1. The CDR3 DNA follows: TGTGCCAGCAGCCGCGGGGGGCACCAAGAGACCCAGTACTTC. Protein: CASSRGGHQETQYF.

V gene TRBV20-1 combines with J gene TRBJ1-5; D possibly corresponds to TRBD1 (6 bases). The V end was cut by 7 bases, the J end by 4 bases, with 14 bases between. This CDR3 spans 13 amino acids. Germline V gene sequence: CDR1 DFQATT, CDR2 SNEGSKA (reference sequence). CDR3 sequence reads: CSGHQGPNQPQHF. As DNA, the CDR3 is TGCAGTGGACACCAGGGGCCGAATCAGCCCCAGCATTTT.

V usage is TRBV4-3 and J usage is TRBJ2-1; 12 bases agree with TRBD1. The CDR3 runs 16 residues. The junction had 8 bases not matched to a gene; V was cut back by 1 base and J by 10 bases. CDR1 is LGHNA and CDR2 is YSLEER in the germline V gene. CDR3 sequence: CASSQAAGTGGYEQFF. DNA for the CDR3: TGCGCCAGCAGCCAAGCAGCCGGGACAGGGGGCTACGAGCAGTTCTTC.

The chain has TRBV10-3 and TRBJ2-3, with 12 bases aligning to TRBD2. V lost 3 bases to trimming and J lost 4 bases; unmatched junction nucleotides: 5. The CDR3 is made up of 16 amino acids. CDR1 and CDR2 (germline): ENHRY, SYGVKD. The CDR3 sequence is CAISDPLAGGSDTQYF. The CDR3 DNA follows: TGTGCCATCAGTGACCCACTAGCGGGGGGATCAGATACGCAGTATTTT.

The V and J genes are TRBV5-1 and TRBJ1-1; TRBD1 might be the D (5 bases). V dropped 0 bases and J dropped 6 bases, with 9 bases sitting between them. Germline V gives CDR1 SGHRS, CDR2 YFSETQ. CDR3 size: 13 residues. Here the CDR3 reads CASSLVVGAEAFF. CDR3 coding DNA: TGCGCCAGCAGCTTGGTTGTGGGGGCTGAAGCTTTCTTT.

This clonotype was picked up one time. The CDR3, as DNA: TGCGCCAGCAGTGCCGGGACAGCCAACAATGAGCAGTTCTTC. Encoded protein: CASSAGTANNEQFF. V is TRBV5-1 and J is TRBJ2-1; 7 bases align to TRBD1. J lost 5 bases, V lost 5 bases, and 7 bases had no gene match. The CDR3 has 14 residues. The germline V gene has CDR1 SGHRS and CDR2 YFSETQ.

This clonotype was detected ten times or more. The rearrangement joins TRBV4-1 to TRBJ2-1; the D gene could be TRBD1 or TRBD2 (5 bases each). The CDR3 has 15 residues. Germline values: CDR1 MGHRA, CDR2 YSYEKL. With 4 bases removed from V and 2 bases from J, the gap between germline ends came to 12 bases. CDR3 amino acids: CASSPGTFAYNEQFF. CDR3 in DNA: TGCGCCAGCAGCCCCGGGACGTTTGCCTACAATGAGCAGTTCTTC.

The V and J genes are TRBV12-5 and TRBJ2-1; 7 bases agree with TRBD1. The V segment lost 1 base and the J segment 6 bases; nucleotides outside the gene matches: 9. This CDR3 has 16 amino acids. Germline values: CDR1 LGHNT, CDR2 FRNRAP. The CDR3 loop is CASGLDLTYRGNEQFF. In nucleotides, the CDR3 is TGTGCTAGTGGTTTGGATCTGACGTACAGGGGCAATGAGCAGTTCTTC.

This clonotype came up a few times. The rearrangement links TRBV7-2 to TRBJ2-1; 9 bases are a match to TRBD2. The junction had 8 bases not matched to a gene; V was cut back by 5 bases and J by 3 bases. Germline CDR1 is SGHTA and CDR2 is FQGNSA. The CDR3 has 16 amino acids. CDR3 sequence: CASSQPLAGSYNEQFF. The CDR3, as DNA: TGTGCCAGCAGCCAACCCCTAGCGGGAAGCTACAATGAGCAGTTCTTC.

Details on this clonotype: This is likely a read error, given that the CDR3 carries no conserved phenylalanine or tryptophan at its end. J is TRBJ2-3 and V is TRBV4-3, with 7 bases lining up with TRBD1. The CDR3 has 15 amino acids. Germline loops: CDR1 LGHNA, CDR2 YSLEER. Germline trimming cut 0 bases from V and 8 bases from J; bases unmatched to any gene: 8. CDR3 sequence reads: CASSQDPRGPSTQYV. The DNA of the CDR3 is TGCGCCAGCAGCCAAGATCCTAGGGGGCCTTCTACGCAGTATGTT.

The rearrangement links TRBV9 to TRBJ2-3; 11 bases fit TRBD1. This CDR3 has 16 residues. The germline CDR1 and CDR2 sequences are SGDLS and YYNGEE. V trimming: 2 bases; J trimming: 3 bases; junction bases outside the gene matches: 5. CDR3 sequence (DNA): TGTGCCAGCAGCGTTGGACAGGGGGCGCGGACAGATACGCAGTATTTT. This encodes CASSVGQGARTDTQYF.

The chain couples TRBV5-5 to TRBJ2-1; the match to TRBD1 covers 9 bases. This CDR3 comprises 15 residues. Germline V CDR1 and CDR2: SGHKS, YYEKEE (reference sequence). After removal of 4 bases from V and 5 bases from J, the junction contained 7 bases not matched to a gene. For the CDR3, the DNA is TGTGCCAGCAGCGGACGCCGGGACAGGGACAATGAGCAGTTCTTC. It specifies CASSGRRDRDNEQFF.

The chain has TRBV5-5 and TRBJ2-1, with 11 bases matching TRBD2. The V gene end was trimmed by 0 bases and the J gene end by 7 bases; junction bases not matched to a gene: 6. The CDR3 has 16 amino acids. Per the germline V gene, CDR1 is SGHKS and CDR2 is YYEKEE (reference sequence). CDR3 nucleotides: TGTGCCAGCAGCTTGGTGCTAGCGGGGGGACAGAATGAGCAGTTCTTC. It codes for CASSLVLAGGQNEQFF.

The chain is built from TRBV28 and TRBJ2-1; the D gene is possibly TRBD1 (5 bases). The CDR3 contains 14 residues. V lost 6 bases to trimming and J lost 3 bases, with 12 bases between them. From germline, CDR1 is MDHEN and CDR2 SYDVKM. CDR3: CASSDSQVYNEQFF. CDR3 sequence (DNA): TGTGCCAGCAGCGACAGTCAGGTCTACAATGAGCAGTTCTTC.

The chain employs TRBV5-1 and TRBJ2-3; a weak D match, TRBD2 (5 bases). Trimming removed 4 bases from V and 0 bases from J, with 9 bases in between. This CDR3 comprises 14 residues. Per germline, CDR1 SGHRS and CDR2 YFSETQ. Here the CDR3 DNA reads TGCGCCAGCAGCAAGCGGACTAGCACAGATACGCAGTATTTT. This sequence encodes CASSKRTSTDTQYF.

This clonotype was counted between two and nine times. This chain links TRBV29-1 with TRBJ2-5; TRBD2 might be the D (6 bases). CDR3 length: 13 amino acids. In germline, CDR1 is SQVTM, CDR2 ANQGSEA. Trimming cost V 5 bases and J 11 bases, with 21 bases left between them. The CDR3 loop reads CSVLGGSYNEQYF. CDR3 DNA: TGCAGCGTTCTCGGGGGTAGTTACAATGAGCAGTACTTC.

CDR3 bases: TGTGCCAGCAGCCCTTCACAGGGAGAGGACGGCACAGATACGCAGTATTTT. It codes for CASSPSQGEDGTDTQYF. The chain uses TRBV5-4 and TRBJ2-3, with a weak D call TRBD1 (6 bases). CDR3 length: 17 residues. Germline V gene sequence: CDR1 SGHNT, CDR2 YYREEE (reference sequence). V lost 4 bases and J 1 base, leaving 19 bases between the germline ends.

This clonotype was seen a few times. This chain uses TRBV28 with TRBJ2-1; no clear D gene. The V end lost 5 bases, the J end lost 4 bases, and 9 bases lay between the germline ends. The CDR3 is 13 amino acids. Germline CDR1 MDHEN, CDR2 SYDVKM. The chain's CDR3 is CASSPHGYNEQFF. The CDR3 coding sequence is TGTGCCAGCAGTCCCCACGGGTACAATGAGCAGTTCTTC.

CDR3 nucleotides: TGTGCCAGCTGCCCCTTGGGGGGGGCTGCCTACAATGAGCAGTTCTTC. This encodes CASCPLGGAAYNEQFF. This chain links TRBV3-1 with TRBJ2-1; perhaps TRBD2 as D (7 bases). Between the trimmed V and J ends, which lost 8 bases and 2 bases, there was a span of 19 bases. The CDR3 totals 16 residues. Germline V gives CDR1 LGHDT, CDR2 YNNKEL (reference sequence).

The CDR3 coding sequence is TGTGCCAGCAGACGTGGAGGCTCTGGCTACACCTTC. Its protein product is CASRRGGSGYTF. The chain uses TRBV27 and TRBJ1-2; D remains ambiguous. CDR3 length equals 12 residues. The V gene lost 6 bases and the J gene lost 7 bases, with 12 bases spanning the gap. Per germline, CDR1 MNHEY and CDR2 SMNVEV (reference sequence).

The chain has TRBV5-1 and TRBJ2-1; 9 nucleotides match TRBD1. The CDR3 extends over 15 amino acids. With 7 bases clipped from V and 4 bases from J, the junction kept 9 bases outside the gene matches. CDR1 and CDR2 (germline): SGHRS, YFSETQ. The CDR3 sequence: CASSQPTGGYNEQFF. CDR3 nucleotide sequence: TGCGCCAGCTCCCAGCCGACAGGGGGGTACAATGAGCAGTTCTTC.

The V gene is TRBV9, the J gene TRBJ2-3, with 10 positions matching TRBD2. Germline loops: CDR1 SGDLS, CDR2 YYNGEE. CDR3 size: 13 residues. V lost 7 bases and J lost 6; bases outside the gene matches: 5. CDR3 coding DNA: TGTGCCAGCGGGAGCGGGGGGGCCGATACGCAGTATTTT. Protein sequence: CASGSGGADTQYF. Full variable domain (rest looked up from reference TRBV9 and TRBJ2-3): DSGVTQTPKHLITATGQRVTLRCSPRSGDLSVYWYQQSLDQGLQFLIQYYNGEERAKGNILERFSAQQFPDLHSELNLSSLELGDSALYFCASGSGGADTQYFGPGTRLTVL.

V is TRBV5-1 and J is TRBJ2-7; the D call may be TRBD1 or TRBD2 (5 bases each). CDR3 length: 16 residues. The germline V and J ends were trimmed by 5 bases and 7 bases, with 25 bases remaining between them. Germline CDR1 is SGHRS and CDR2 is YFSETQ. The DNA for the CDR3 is TGCGCCAGCAGTTTAACCGGGACCAATACTAGGGATGAGCAGTACTTC. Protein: CASSLTGTNTRDEQYF.

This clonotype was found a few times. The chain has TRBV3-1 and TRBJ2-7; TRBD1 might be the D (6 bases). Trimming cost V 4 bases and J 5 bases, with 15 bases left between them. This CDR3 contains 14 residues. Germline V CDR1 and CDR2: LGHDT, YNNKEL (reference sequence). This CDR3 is CASSRDRLADEQYF. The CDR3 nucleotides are TGTGCCAGCAGCCGAGACAGGTTGGCCGACGAGCAGTACTTC.

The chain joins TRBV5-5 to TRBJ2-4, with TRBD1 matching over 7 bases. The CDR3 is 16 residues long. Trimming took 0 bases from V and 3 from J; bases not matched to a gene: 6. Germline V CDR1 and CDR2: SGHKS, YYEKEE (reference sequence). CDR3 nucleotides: TGTGCCAGCAGCTTGGGAGGGGGCGTCGTCAAAAACATTCAGTACTTC. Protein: CASSLGGGVVKNIQYF. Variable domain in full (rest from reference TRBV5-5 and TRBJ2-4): DAGVTQSPTHLIKTRGQQVTLRCSPISGHKSVSWYQQVLGQGPQFIFQYYEKEERGRGNFPDRFSARQFPNYSSELNVNALLLGDSALYLCASSLGGGVVKNIQYFGAGTRLSVL.